This note documents a single TCR beta chain sequence. The table came from immunoSEQ multiplex PCR; TCRdb's copy has only in-frame clones and leaves some out. Among several thousand clones listed, over 60% were seen once. The data derive from a study of chemoradiotherapy in HPV16-positive cancers. The CDR3 runs to 16 residues. This rearrangement joins TRBV1 to TRBJ1-6; the table names TRBD1, a call not compared with the DNA. TRBV1 is a listed pseudogene. The sequence was obtained from a human donor with HPV-associated anogenital cancer. This material was obtained from a patient who underwent chemoradiotherapy. The CDR3 DNA is TGCACCAGCAGCCAAGGCAGGTGCACCTATAATTCACCCCTCCACTTT. Amino acids: CTSSQGRCTYNSPLHF.